A single sample is the source of the 19 T cell receptor beta chains below, sequenced in a study of glioma-infiltrating T cells. Amplification of TCR alpha and beta CDR3 regions from RNA used iRepertoire nested multiplex PCR. In TCRdb, the multiplex PCR reads were re-called with MiXCR into one record per CDR3 protein. The sample comprises roughly 100,000 distinct CDR3 sequences, around 28% of which are singletons, and roughly 46% rests with the top ten. The specimen was glioma tissue, nonneoplastic brain tissue, or PBMCs (not recorded which). These TCRs come from a human donor with low-grade glioma or glioblastoma, undergoing nonglioma brain surgery, or in good health (not recorded which).

About this clonotype: This may be a read error: a much more frequent sequence differs by one nucleotide. The V call is TRBV3-1, the J call TRBJ2-3; possible D gene TRBD2, 5 bases. This CDR3 is 12 amino acids long. In germline, CDR1 is LGHDT, CDR2 YNNKEL (reference sequence). The CDR3 DNA follows: TGTGCCAGCAGCCAGGGAGAGGATACGAAGTATTTT. Protein product: CASSQGEDTKYF.

V is TRBV25-1 and J is TRBJ2-2; 8 nucleotides line up with TRBD1. Germline loops: CDR1 MGHDK, CDR2 SYGVNS. There are 14 residues in the CDR3. V shed 3 bases, J shed 6 bases, and the junction held 3 bases outside the gene matches. The chain's CDR3 is CASSEDRVSGELFF. The CDR3 region has the DNA TGTGCCAGCAGTGAGGACAGGGTGTCCGGGGAGCTGTTTTTT.

The rearrangement joins TRBV4-3 to TRBJ2-5; the match to TRBD1 covers 7 bases. V was pared by 7 bases and J by 3 bases, with 14 bases of the junction left unmatched. The germline CDR1 and CDR2 sequences are LGHNA and YSLEER. This CDR3 contains 16 residues. CDR3 coding DNA: TGCGCCAGCATTCTCAACCGGGACAGTACAAAAGAGACCCAGTACTTC. It codes for CASILNRDSTKETQYF.

This clonotype was seen repeatedly, ten times or more. This chain uses TRBV29-1 with TRBJ1-5, with D perhaps TRBD1 (6 bases). The germline V gene has CDR1 SQVTM and CDR2 ANQGSEA. V lost 6 bases to trimming and J lost 0 bases, with 15 bases between them. This CDR3 region has 15 residues. The CDR3 region has the DNA TGCAGCGTGGCAAGACAGGCAGGTAGCAATCAGCCCCAGCATTTT. Its translation is CSVARQAGSNQPQHF.

This clonotype came up many times. The CDR3 region has the DNA TGTGCCAGCAGACCCGGGGGCGATACGCAGTATTTT. This translates into CASRPGGDTQYF. The chain couples TRBV7-2 to TRBJ2-3; D possibly matches TRBD1 or TRBD2 (6 bases each). The CDR3 has 12 residues. The V and J ends lost 6 bases and 6 bases respectively, with 10 bases between them. Germline assignment: CDR1 SGHTA and CDR2 FQGNSA.

The chain employs TRBV7-8 and TRBJ1-1; D is undetermined. Germline CDR1 is SGHVS and CDR2 is FQNEAQ. The CDR3 contains 13 residues. Trimming removed 2 bases at V and 5 bases at J, with 9 bases between. CDR3 protein: CASSLPEGTEAFF. CDR3 DNA: TGTGCCAGCAGCTTACCGGAGGGAACTGAAGCTTTCTTT.

This clonotype was seen more than once but under ten times. The CDR3 region has the DNA TGTGCCAGTAGTATAGATCTTCGGGGGAACACTGAAGCTTTCTTT. It yields the protein CASSIDLRGNTEAFF. The chain employs TRBV19 and TRBJ1-1; D is unclear. Trimming stripped 0 bases from V and 1 base from J, with 9 bases between. This CDR3 is built from 15 residues. Germline lookup yields CDR1 LNHDA and CDR2 SQIVND (reference sequence).

This clonotype was observed many times. The rearrangement joins TRBV20-1 to TRBJ1-5; no clear D gene. Trimming stripped 1 base from V and 4 bases from J, with 8 bases between. The CDR3 is 13 residues long. Germline V CDR1 and CDR2: DFQATT, SNEGSKA (reference sequence). CDR3 in DNA: TGCAGTGCTAGAGGGTCCTCTAATCAGCCCCAGCATTTT. Translated: CSARGSSNQPQHF.

Comment on this clonotype: Given the absence of the conserved phenylalanine or tryptophan at the CDR3 end, a read error is likely. The rearrangement links TRBV6-6 to TRBJ2-1, with D tentatively TRBD2 (6 bases). The CDR3 runs to 16 residues. Germline-derived CDR1 and CDR2 are MNHNY and SVGAGI (reference sequence). The V end lost 9 bases, the J end lost 2 bases, and 20 bases lay between the germline ends. The CDR3 region has the DNA TGTGCCAGTAACATATCCCCGGGACTCACCTACAATGAGCAGTTCCTC. As protein: CASNISPGLTYNEQFL.

This sequence joins TRBV18 and TRBJ2-3, with 9 bases aligning to TRBD2. Trimming cost V 0 bases and J 7 bases; bases outside gene matches: 8. The germline V gene encodes CDR1 KGHSH and CDR2 LQKENI. The CDR3 has 16 residues. The CDR3 DNA follows: TGTGCCAGCTCACCACCGGGACTAGCCCTGACACATACGCAGTATTTT. This translates into CASSPPGLALTHTQYF.

As concerns this clonotype: A much larger clone differs from this one at a single base, so this may be a read error. V and J are TRBV7-2 and TRBJ1-2; no reliable D call. Germline CDR1 is SGHTA and CDR2 is FQGNSA. The CDR3 extends over 14 amino acids. V was pared by 3 bases and J by 4 bases, with 12 bases between. The CDR3 DNA follows: TGTGCCAGCAGCTTTTCGCGACAAAGCTATGGCTACACCTTC. Translated: CASSFSRQSYGYTF.

The chain carries TRBV2 and TRBJ2-3, with 7 bases lining up with TRBD1. This CDR3 is built from 15 residues. After removal of 0 bases from V and 6 bases from J, the junction contained 6 bases not matched to a gene. Per germline, CDR1 SNHLY and CDR2 FYNNEI. CDR3 sequence (DNA): TGTGCCAGCAGTGAAGCACAGGGGAGCCTGGATACGCAGTATTTT. It is translated as CASSEAQGSLDTQYF.

The V and J genes are TRBV9 and TRBJ1-1, with 7 bases aligning to TRBD1. This CDR3 has 15 residues. Germline CDR1 and CDR2: SGDLS and YYNGEE. Germline trimming cut 3 bases from V and 4 bases from J; bases unmatched to any gene: 9. Here the CDR3 DNA reads TGTGCCAGCAGCGGTAAGACAGGGCTGGTCACTGAAGCTTTCTTT. It translates to CASSGKTGLVTEAFF.

In this sample, this clonotype turned up a few times. The chain combines TRBV5-5 with TRBJ2-1, with D tentatively TRBD1 (6 bases). The CDR3 sequence is 14 residues long. Deletions cut 4 bases from V and 7 bases from J, with 15 bases between. Germline lookup yields CDR1 SGHKS and CDR2 YYEKEE (reference sequence). CDR3 loop: CASSLQGSGNEQFF. The CDR3, as DNA: TGTGCCAGCAGCCTGCAGGGGAGTGGGAATGAGCAGTTCTTC.

This clonotype has ten or more counts. This chain joins TRBV27 and TRBJ2-2; D is perhaps TRBD1 (5 bases). There are 13 residues in the CDR3. CDR1 is MNHEY, CDR2 SMNVEV, per germline (reference sequence). V was trimmed by 6 bases and J by 3 bases, leaving 8 bases between them. The CDR3 DNA is TGTGCCAGCAGACCAGGGTACACCGGGGAGCTGTTTTTT. Its protein product is CASRPGYTGELFF.

There are many counts of this clonotype. V gene TRBV7-9 combines with J gene TRBJ2-1, with no clear D. The length of the CDR3 is 12 residues. Germline loops: CDR1 SEHNR, CDR2 FQNEAQ (reference sequence). V lost 5 bases and J 5 bases, leaving 7 bases between the germline ends. In nucleotides, the CDR3 is TGTGCCAGCAGCCCCGTGCACAATGAGCAGTTCTTC. Its translation is CASSPVHNEQFF.

This clonotype showed up just a few times. The CDR3 sequence is CASSPRGGAYEQYF. CDR3 nucleotide sequence: TGTGCCAGCAGCCCCAGGGGGGGGGCCTACGAGCAGTACTTC. The V call is TRBV12-3 or TRBV12-4, the J call TRBJ2-7; possibly TRBD1 or TRBD2 for D (7 bases each). With 6 bases removed from V and 2 bases from J, the gap between germline ends came to 14 bases. The CDR3 is made up of 14 amino acids.

This clonotype was detected many times. The V gene is TRBV19, the J gene TRBJ2-3, with D possibly being TRBD1 (7 bases). Looked up from germline, CDR1 is LNHDA and CDR2 is SQIVND (reference sequence). V was trimmed by 7 bases and J by 0 bases, leaving 11 bases between them. The CDR3 spans 14 residues. CDR3 amino acids: CASKEGASTDTQYF. CDR3 in DNA: TGTGCCAGTAAGGAGGGGGCAAGCACAGATACGCAGTATTTT.

This clonotype has more than one count but fewer than ten. This chain connects TRBV4-3 to TRBJ1-5; 8 nucleotides match TRBD1. The CDR3 length is 18 residues. Per the germline V gene, CDR1 is LGHNA and CDR2 is YSLEER. V shed 2 bases and J 4 bases; nucleotides not matched to a gene: 13. CDR3 sequence (DNA): TGCGCCAGCAGCCAAAACCCCCCTGGACAGGGCTCAAATCAGCCCCAGCATTTT. It encodes CASSQNPPGQGSNQPQHF.